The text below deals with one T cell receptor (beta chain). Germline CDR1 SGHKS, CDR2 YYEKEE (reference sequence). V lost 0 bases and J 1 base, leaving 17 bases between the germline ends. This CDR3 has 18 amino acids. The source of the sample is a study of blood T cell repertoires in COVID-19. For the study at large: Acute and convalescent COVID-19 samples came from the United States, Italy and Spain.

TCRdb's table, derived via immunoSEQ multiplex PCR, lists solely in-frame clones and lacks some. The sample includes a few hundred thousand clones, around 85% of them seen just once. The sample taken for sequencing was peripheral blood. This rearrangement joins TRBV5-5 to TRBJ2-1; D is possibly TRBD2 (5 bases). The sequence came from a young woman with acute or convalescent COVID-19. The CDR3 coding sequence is TGTGCCAGCAGCTTGGGGGTAGTTGGGAGCGCGTCCTACAATGAGCAGTTCTTC. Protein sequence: CASSLGVVGSASYNEQFF.